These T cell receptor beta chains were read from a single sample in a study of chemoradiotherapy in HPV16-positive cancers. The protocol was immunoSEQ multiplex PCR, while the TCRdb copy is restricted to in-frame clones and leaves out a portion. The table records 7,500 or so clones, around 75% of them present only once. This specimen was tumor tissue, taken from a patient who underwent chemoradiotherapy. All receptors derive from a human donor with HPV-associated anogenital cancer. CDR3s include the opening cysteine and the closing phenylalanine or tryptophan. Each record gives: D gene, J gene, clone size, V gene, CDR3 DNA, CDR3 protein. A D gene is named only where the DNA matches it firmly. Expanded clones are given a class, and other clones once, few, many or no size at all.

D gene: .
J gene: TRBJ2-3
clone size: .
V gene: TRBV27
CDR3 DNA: TGTGCCAGCAGCCCGCCCCCAGGGGTTACGCAGTATTTT
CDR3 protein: CASSPPPGVTQYF

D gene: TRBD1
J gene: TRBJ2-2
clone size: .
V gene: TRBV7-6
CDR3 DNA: TGTGCCAGCAGCTCTAGGACAGGGAAAGACCCCGGGGAGCTGTTTTTT
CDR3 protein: CASSSRTGKDPGELFF

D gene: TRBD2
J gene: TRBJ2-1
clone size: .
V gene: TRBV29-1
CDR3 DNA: TGCAGCGTTGGGCGGGAGTTCAATGAGCAGTTCTTC
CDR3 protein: CSVGREFNEQFF

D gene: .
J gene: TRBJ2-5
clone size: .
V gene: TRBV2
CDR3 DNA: TGTGCCAGCAGTGAAGCGCTAGGGCCCCAAGAGACCCAGTACTTC
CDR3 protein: CASSEALGPQETQYF

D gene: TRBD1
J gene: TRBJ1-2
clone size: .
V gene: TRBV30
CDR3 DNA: TGTGCCTTCACAGGGGGCTGGGGAGGCTACACCTTC
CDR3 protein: CAFTGGWGGYTF

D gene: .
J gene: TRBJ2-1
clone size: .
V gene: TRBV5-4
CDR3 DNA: TGTGCCAGCAGCACCGACGACTACAATGAGCAGTTCTTC
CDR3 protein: CASSTDDYNEQFF

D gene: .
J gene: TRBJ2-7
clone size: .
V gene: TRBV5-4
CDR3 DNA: TGTGCCAGCAGCTCGGGCGGTGTAAGCGAGCAGTACTTC
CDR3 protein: CASSSGGVSEQYF

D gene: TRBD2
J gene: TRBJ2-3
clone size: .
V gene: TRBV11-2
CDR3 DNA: TGTGCCAGCAGCTTAGTAGCGGGAGGGGCAGATACGCAGTATTTT
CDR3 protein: CASSLVAGGADTQYF

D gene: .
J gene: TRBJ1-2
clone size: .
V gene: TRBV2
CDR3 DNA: TGTGCCAGCAGTCCTAGGGGTGGCTACACCTTC
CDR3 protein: CASSPRGGYTF

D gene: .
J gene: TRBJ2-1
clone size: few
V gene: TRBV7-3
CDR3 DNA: TGTGCCAGCAGCTTAACTCGGGGGGAGCAGTTCTTC
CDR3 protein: CASSLTRGEQFF

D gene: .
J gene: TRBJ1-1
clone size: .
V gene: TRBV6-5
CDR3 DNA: TGTGCCTGCCGCCGTGGGACTGAAGCTTTCTTT
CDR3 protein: CACRRGTEAFF

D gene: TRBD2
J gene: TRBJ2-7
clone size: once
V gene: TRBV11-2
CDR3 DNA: TGTGCCAGCAGCTTAGATCCGGGGAGGGGAGGGTACTTC
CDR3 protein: CASSLDPGRGGYF

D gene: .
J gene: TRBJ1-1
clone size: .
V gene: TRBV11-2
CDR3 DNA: TGTGCCAGCAGCTTAGGTGGGGTCACTGAAGCTTTCTTT
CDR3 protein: CASSLGGVTEAFF

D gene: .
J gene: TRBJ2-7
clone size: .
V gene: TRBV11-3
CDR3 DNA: TGTGCCAGCAGCTTAGCTAGCGCTGGGGAGCAGTACTTC
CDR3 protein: CASSLASAGEQYF

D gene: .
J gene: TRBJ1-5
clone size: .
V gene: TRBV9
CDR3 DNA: TGTGCCAGCAGCGACCCACTCAACCGGGACAACGGCAATCAGCCCCAGCATTTT
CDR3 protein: CASSDPLNRDNGNQPQHF

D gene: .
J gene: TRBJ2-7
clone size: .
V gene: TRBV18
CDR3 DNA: TGTGCCAGCTCACCAACAGGAGGAGGCGAGCAGTACTTC
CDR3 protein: CASSPTGGGEQYF

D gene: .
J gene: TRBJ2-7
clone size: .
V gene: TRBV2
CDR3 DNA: TGTGCCAGCAGTGGGGGTACTAGGGATTTGTACGAGCAGTACTTC
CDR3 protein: CASSGGTRDLYEQYF

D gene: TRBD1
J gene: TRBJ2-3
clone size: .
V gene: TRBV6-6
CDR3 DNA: TGTGCCAGCACCTACCGGACAGGGACAAGACCAGATACGCAGTATTTT
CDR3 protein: CASTYRTGTRPDTQYF

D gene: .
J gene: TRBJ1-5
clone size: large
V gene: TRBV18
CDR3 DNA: TGTGCCAGCTCACCATCAGGGGGCAATCAGCCCCAGCATTTT
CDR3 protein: CASSPSGGNQPQHF

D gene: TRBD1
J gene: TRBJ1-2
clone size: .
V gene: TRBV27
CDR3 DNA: TGTGCCAGCAGTACCGGGACAGGGGTTGGCTACACCTTC
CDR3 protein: CASSTGTGVGYTF

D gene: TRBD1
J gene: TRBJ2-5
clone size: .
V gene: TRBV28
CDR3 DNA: TGTGCCAGCAGTGAGGACAGGGGCAAAGAGACCCAGTACTTC
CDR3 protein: CASSEDRGKETQYF

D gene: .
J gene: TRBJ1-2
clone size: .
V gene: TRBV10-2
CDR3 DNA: TGCGCCAGCACCAAAGGAAGGGGGACGGGACCATCTAACTATGGCTACACCTTC
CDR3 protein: CASTKGRGTGPSNYGYTF

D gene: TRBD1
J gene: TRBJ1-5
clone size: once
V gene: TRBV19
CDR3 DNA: TGTGCCAGTAGTATAGTAGGCAGGGGGCCAGGTCAGCCCCAGCATTTT
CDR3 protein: CASSIVGRGPGQPQHF

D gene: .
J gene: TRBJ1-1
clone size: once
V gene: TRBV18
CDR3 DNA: TGTGCCAGCTCACCACCGAGGGTAAGGACTGAAGCTTTCTTT
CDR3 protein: CASSPPRVRTEAFF

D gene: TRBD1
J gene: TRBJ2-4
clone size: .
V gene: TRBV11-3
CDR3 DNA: TGTGCCAGCAGCCCTGGGACAGGGAACATTCAGTACTTC
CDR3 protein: CASSPGTGNIQYF

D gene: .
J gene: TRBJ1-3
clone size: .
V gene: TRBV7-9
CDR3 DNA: TGTGCCAGCAGCTCTCTCTCGGTCTCTGGAAACACCATATATTTT
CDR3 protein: CASSSLSVSGNTIYF

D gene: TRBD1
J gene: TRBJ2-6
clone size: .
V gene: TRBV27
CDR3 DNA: TGTGCCAGCAGTAGGGTCCCGGGACAGGGGTTTGGGGCCAACGTCCTGACTTTC
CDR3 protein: CASSRVPGQGFGANVLTF

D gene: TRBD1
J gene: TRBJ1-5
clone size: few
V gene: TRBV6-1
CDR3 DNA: TGTGCCAGCAGTGCCGGACAGGGGGCTCGACAGCCCCAGCATTTT
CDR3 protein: CASSAGQGARQPQHF

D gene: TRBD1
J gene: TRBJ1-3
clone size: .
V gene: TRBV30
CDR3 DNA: TGTGCCTTAAGACAGGGTGCTGGAAACACCATATATTTT
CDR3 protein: CALRQGAGNTIYF

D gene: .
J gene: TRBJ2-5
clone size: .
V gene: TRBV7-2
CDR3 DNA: TGTGCCAGCAGCTTACTGGGGGGAGAGACCCAGTACTTC
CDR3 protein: CASSLLGGETQYF

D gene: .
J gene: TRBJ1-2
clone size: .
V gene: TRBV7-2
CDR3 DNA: TGTGCCAGCAGCTCGAATGGAGGTACCGTCAATGGCTACACCTTC
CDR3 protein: CASSSNGGTVNGYTF

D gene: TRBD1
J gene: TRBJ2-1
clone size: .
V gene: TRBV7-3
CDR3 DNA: TGTGCCAGCAGCGCTGGACAGGGGAACTTTTATGAGCAGTTCTTC
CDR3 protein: CASSAGQGNFYEQFF

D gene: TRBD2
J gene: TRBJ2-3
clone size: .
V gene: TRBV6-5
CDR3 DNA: TGTGCCAGCAGTTACCAACTAGCGGGCACAGATACGCAGTATTTT
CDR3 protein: CASSYQLAGTDTQYF

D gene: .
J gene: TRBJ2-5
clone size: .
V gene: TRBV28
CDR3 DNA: TGTGCCAGCAGTAAGTTCGCGGGGGCAGGAGAGACCCAGTACTTC
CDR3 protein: CASSKFAGAGETQYF

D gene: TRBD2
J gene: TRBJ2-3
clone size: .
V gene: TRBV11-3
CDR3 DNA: TGTGCCAGCAGATTCCGGGACAGGGGACTAGCGGGAGGGAGCGCAGATACGCAGTATTTT
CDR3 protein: CASRFRDRGLAGGSADTQYF

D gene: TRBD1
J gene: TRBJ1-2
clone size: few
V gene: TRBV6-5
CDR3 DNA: TGTGCCAGCAGTTACTCGACAGGGTCGGGCTACGGCTACACCTTC
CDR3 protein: CASSYSTGSGYGYTF

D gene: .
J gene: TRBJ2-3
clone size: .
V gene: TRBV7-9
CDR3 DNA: TGTGCCAGCCGCCGGACGGGAGATACGCAGTATTTT
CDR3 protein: CASRRTGDTQYF